This TCR beta chain comes out of a study of early T cells in non-severe SARS-CoV-2 infection. Study overall: Unsorted whole-blood RNA was sequenced in bulk, leaving chains unpaired. Findings and caveats of the study: Database matching using VDJdb favored anti-spike CD8 responses, with private and CD4 specificities left missing.

Unmatched junction bases numbered 11, after V lost 3 bases and J lost 9 bases. This CDR3 region has 14 residues. The germline CDR1 and CDR2 sequences are DFQATT and SNEGSKA (reference sequence). Unique molecular identifier tags were affixed to discrete cDNA molecules. From the 5' RACE reads, TCRdb called clonotypes with MiXCR, one entry per CDR3 protein. The table includes tens of thousands of distinct CDR3 sequences, 5.5% to 6.5% detected once. This clonotype has at least ten counts. No antigen is known for it. This rearrangement joins TRBV20-1 to TRBJ1-5, with 7 bases fitting TRBD1. The sample taken for sequencing was whole blood. The TCR originated in an adult who was a healthcare worker with PCR-confirmed SARS-CoV-2 infection or an uninfected control (not recorded which). The CDR3 loop is CSARKTGPNGPQHF. The CDR3 nucleotides are TGCAGTGCTAGGAAGACAGGGCCGAATGGGCCCCAGCATTTT.